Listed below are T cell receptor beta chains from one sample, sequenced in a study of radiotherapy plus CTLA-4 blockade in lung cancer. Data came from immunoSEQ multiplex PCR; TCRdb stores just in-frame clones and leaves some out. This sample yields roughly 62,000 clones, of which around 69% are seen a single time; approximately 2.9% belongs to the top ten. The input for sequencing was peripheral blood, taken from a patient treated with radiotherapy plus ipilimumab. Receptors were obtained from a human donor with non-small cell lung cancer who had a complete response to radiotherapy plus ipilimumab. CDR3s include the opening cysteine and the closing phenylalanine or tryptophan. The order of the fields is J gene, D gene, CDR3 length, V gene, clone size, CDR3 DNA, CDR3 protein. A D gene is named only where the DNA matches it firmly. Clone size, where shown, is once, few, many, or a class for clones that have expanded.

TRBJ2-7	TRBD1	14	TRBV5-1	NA	TGCGCCAGCAGCCCTGGGACAGGGCCCTACGAGCAGTACTTC	CASSPGTGPYEQYF
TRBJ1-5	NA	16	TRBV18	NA	TGTGCCAGCTCACCAGGGACATCACCTAGCAATCAGCCCCAGCATTTT	CASSPGTSPSNQPQHF
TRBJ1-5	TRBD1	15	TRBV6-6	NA	TGTGCCAGCAGTTACAGCGGACAGGACAATCAGCCCCAGCATTTT	CASSYSGQDNQPQHF
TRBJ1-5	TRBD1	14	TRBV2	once	TGTGCCAGTTCAGGGGGATATAGCAATCAGCCCCAGCATTTT	CASSGGYSNQPQHF
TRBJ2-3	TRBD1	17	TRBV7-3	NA	TGTGCCAGCAGTGATCCATTGACCGGGACAGGGCGCGGTGCGCAGTATTTT	CASSDPLTGTGRGAQYF
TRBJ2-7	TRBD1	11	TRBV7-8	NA	TGTGCCAGCAGCTCGGGACAGAGGCAGTACTTC	CASSSGQRQYF
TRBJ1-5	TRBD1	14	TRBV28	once	TGTGCCAGCAAAAGGCTGGGGGGACAGGGGCCCCAGCATTTT	CASKRLGGQGPQHF
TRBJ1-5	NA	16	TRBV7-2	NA	TGTGCCAGCAGCTTAGTGTCAGGCAGGGAGGGTCAGCCCCAGCATTTT	CASSLVSGREGQPQHF
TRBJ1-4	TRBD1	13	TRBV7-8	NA	TGTGCCAGCAGCCCCGACAGGGGTGAAAAACTGTTTTTT	CASSPDRGEKLFF
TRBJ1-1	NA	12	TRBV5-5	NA	TGTGCCAGCCAGGGGATGAACACTGAAGCTTTCTTT	CASQGMNTEAFF
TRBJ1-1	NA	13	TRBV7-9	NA	TGTGCCAGCAGCTACAGTAGTGATAATGAAGCTTTCTTT	CASSYSSDNEAFF
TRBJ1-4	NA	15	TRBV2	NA	TGTGCCAGCACCAATTTAGCTAGGGGAACGCAAAAACTGTTTTTT	CASTNLARGTQKLFF
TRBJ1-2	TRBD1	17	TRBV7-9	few	TGTGCCAGCAGCTTGCCAGGGACAGCTAGCGTGACGTATGGCTACACCTTC	CASSLPGTASVTYGYTF
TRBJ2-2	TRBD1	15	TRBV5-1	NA	TGCGCCAGCAGACCCACAGGGGGCAACACCGGGGAGCTGTTTTTT	CASRPTGGNTGELFF
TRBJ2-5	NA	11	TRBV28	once	TGTGCCGCGGGGAGTTCAGAGACCCAGTACTTC	CAAGSSETQYF
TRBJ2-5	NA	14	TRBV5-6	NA	TGTGCCAGCAGCTTGTTTACAGAGCAAGAGACCCAGTACTTC	CASSLFTEQETQYF
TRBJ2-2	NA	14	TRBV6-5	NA	TGTGCCAGCAGTTTGACAGCAAACACCGGGGAGCTGTTTTTT	CASSLTANTGELFF
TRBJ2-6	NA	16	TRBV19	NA	TGTGCCAGTAGTTCGCGGGACAGCTCTGGGGCCAACGTCCTGACTTTC	CASSSRDSSGANVLTF
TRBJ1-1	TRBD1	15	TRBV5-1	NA	TGCGCCAGCAGCTTCCAGGGGGCGGAAAACACTGAAGCTTTCTTT	CASSFQGAENTEAFF
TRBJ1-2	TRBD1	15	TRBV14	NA	TGTGCCAGCAGCAGAACAGGGGGCCCAGGGAGTGGCTACACCTTC	CASSRTGGPGSGYTF
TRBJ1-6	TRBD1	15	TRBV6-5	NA	TGTGCCAGCAGTATTATTGGGACAGGGAGGTCACCCCTCCACTTT	CASSIIGTGRSPLHF
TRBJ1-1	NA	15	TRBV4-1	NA	TGCGCCAGCAGCCAATACAGGGCTCAGAACACTGAAGCTTTCTTT	CASSQYRAQNTEAFF